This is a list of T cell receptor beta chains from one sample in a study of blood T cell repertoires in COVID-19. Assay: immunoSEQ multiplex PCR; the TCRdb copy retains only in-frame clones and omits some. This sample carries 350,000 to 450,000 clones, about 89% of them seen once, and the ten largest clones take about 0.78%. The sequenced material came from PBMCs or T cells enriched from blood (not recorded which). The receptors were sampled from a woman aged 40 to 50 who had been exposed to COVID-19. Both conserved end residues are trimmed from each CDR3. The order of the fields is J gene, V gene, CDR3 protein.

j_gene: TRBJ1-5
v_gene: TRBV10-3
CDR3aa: AISEQGGQPQH

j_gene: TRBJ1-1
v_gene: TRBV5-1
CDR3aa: ASSALQNTEAF

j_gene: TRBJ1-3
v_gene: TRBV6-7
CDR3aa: ASSSIDTRNTIY

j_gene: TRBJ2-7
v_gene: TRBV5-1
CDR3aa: ASSLNLAYEQY

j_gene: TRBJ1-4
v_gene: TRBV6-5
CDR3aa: ASSLDRGQVEKLF

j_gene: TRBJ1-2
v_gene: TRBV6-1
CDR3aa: ASSEGKTGPNYGYT

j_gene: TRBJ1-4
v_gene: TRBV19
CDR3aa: ASSMEGAKKLF

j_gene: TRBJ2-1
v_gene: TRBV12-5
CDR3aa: ASGTPHPYNEQF

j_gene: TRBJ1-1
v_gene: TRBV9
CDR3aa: ASSVEQGMNTEAF

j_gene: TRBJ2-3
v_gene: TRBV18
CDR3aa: ASSTWGGGATDTQY

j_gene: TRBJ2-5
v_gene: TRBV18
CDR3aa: ASSYGQGGTETQY

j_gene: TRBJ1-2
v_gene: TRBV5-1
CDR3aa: ASSLGGQYGYT

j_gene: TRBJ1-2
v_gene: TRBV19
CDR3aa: ASTERAGDGYT

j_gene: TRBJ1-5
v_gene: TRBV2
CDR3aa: ASSQSGGYQPQH

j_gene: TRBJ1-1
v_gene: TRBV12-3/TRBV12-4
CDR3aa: ASTLTGEAF

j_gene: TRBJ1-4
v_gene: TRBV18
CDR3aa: ASSRRQDLNEKLF

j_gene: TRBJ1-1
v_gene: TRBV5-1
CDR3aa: ASSKQGNTEAF

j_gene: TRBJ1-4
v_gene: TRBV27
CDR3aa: ASSSVSPSGAGEKLF

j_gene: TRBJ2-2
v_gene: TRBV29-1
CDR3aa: SAKTGLGTGELF

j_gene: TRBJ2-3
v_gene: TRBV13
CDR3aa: ASSLRLAGGPSTDTQY

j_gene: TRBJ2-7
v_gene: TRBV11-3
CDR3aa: ASSLAGRGTYEQY

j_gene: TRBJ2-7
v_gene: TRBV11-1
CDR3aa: ASSLRDTSSYEQY

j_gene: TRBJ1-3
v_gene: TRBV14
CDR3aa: ASSQYPGSGNTIY

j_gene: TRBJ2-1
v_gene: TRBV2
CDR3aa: AYNGGNAHNEQF

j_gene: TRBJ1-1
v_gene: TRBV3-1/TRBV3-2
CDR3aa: ASSQVSRTGLAF